One and the same sample provided the 25 T cell receptor beta chains below, sequenced in a study of shared clonotypes between healthy human individuals. As defined, naive CD8 cells were CD45RO-negative and positively selected for CCR7, with terminally differentiated effector memory CD45RA+ cells excluded. The assay was immunoSEQ multiplex PCR, and TCRdb's table has in-frame clones only and misses some. The sample contains around 2,100,000 clones, approximately 94% of which appear only once. What was sequenced was naive CD8+ T cells sorted from blood. The receptor source for this set is a man aged 18 to 29 in good health.

This clone showed up just a few times. The chain uses TRBV19 and TRBJ1-5, with TRBD1 as a possible D gene (5 bases). Per germline, CDR1 LNHDA and CDR2 SQIVND (reference sequence). V gave up 4 bases and J gave up 8 bases, with 15 bases separating them. The CDR3 runs to 14 residues. DNA for the CDR3: TGTGCCAGTAGTACCGACAGTGAATTGGAGCCCCAGCATTTT. This gives the protein CASSTDSELEPQHF. The full variable domain, in which reference TRBV19 and TRBJ1-5 provide the parts outside the CDR3, is DGGITQSPKYLFRKEGQNVTLSCEQNLNHDAMYWYRQDPGQGLRLIYYSQIVNDFQKGDIAEGYSVSREKKESFPLTVTSAQKNPTAFYLCASSTDSELEPQHFGDGTRLSIL.

V is TRBV5-1 and J is TRBJ2-1; D remains ambiguous. The CDR3 covers 12 residues. Germline CDR1 reads SGHRS; CDR2 reads YFSETQ. Trimming removed 0 bases from V and 10 bases from J, with 8 bases in between. The CDR3 nucleotides are TGCGCCAGCAGCTTGGCCGGCCCCGAGCAGTTCTTC. Encoded protein: CASSLAGPEQFF.

The chain recombines TRBV7-8 with TRBJ2-5; TRBD1 is a possible D gene (6 bases). The germline V gene has CDR1 SGHVS and CDR2 FQNEAQ. The CDR3 has 16 residues. The V and J ends lost 1 base and 3 bases respectively, with 15 bases between them. The CDR3 loop is CASSLVPTSGEETQYF. Here the CDR3 DNA reads TGTGCCAGCAGCTTAGTTCCTACTTCAGGGGAAGAGACCCAGTACTTC.

The J gene is TRBJ2-7, the V gene TRBV7-9, with D possibly TRBD2 on 6 matching bases. V was clipped by 2 bases and J by 0 bases, with 8 bases between them. This CDR3 is 14 amino acids long. CDR1 and CDR2 from the germline V gene are SEHNR and FQNEAQ (reference sequence). CDR3 region: CASSLWGDSYEQYF. CDR3 bases: TGTGCCAGCAGCTTATGGGGGGACTCCTACGAGCAGTACTTC.

This chain connects TRBV7-8 to TRBJ2-2; D is uncertain. CDR1 is SGHVS and CDR2 is FQNEAQ in the germline V gene. CDR3 length: 15 amino acids. V shed 4 bases and J shed 1 base, with 10 bases lying between them. The CDR3 DNA sequence: TGTGCCAGCAGCTGGGCAGGCGAGAACACCGGGGAGCTGTTTTTT. It is translated as CASSWAGENTGELFF.

V gene TRBV11-2 combines with J gene TRBJ2-1; 7 positions match TRBD2. The germline V gene encodes CDR1 SGHAT and CDR2 FQNNGV. CDR3 length equals 14 residues. Trimming took 8 bases from V and 2 from J; bases not matched to a gene: 6. CDR3 sequence reads: CASRAAGPYNEQFF. CDR3 nucleotides: TGTGCCAGCCGAGCAGCGGGGCCCTACAATGAGCAGTTCTTC.

This clone was found once. The rearrangement joins TRBV4-3 to TRBJ2-7; D unresolved. The V end lost 4 bases, the J end lost 3 bases, and 10 bases lay between the germline ends. CDR3 length equals 13 residues. Germline CDR1 is LGHNA and CDR2 is YSLEER. The CDR3 spells CASSPRMGYEQYF. CDR3 nucleotide sequence: TGCGCCAGCAGCCCCCGAATGGGCTACGAGCAGTACTTC.

This clone has a single count. The chain carries TRBV5-1 and TRBJ2-7; 8 bases match TRBD2. CDR1 SGHRS and CDR2 YFSETQ come from the germline V gene. The junction had 6 bases not matched to a gene; V was cut back by 4 bases and J by 0 bases. CDR3 length: 15 residues. Here the CDR3 reads CASSMTSASSYEQYF. DNA for the CDR3: TGCGCCAGCAGCATGACTAGCGCCAGCTCCTACGAGCAGTACTTC.

Worth noting for this clone: This sample also contains other DNA sequences that code for the same CDR3. V gene TRBV27 combines with J gene TRBJ2-7; a possible D gene is TRBD1 (6 bases). Germline assignment: CDR1 MNHEY and CDR2 SMNVEV (reference sequence). CDR3 length: 12 amino acids. V gave up 6 bases and J gave up 5 bases, with 11 bases separating them. The CDR3 bases are TGTGCCAGCAGCTTTAGGGGGAACGAGCAGTACTTC. It codes for CASSFRGNEQYF.

This chain's CDR3 is CASSPGQVPSINYGYTF. Written as DNA, the CDR3 is TGTGCCAGCTCCCCCGGACAGGTGCCCTCCATTAACTATGGCTACACCTTC. The chain links TRBV19 to TRBJ1-2, with TRBD1 matching over 7 bases. Germline CDR1 is LNHDA and CDR2 is SQIVND (reference sequence). The CDR3 spans 17 residues. With 9 bases clipped from V and 1 base from J, the junction kept 17 bases outside the gene matches.

CDR3 DNA: TGTGCCAGCAGTTACTCCTGGGGCGCGAACTATGGCTACACCTTC. Translated: CASSYSWGANYGYTF. The chain has TRBV6-5 and TRBJ1-2; maybe TRBD1 (5 bases). V lost 0 bases, J lost 2 bases, and 10 bases lay in between. This CDR3 has 15 amino acids. Germline V gives CDR1 MNHEY, CDR2 SVGAGI.

The CDR3 region has the DNA TGTGCCAGCAGCGCAAGATTAACTAATGAAAAACTGTTTTTT. Translation: CASSARLTNEKLFF. The J gene is TRBJ1-4, the V gene TRBV9; no clear D. This CDR3 is built from 14 residues. Germline V gives CDR1 SGDLS, CDR2 YYNGEE. V was shortened by 3 bases and J by 1 base, with 7 bases between the two germline ends.

The chain employs TRBV7-9 and TRBJ2-5; 7 nucleotides match TRBD2. Looked up from germline, CDR1 is SEHNR and CDR2 is FQNEAQ (reference sequence). With V trimmed by 7 bases and J by 1 base, 12 bases remained unmatched. The CDR3 runs to 16 residues. The CDR3 nucleotides are TGTGCCAGCACCCCTCACAGCGGGATCGTCCAAGAGACCCAGTACTTC. Encoded protein: CASTPHSGIVQETQYF.

The chain has TRBV6-5 and TRBJ1-6; D ambiguous. Trimming cost V 0 bases and J 7 bases, with 10 bases left between them. The CDR3 consists of 15 residues. The germline V gene encodes CDR1 MNHEY and CDR2 SVGAGI. The CDR3 region has the DNA TGTGCCAGCAGTTACTCCGGGTGGGAGAATTCACCCCTCCACTTT. Encoded protein: CASSYSGWENSPLHF.

The V gene is TRBV10-1, the J gene TRBJ2-2, with D unresolved. Trimming took off 5 bases at V and 1 base at J, with 8 bases between the two ends. Germline loops: CDR1 WNHNN, CDR2 SYGVQD (reference sequence). There are 14 residues in the CDR3. The chain's CDR3 is CASSFTENTGELFF. CDR3 in DNA: TGCGCCAGCAGTTTTACAGAGAACACCGGGGAGCTGTTTTTT.

The chain uses TRBV5-3 and TRBJ2-7; the D is unclear. TRBV5-3 is identified as an open reading frame with a role that is uncertain. CDR3 length: 15 amino acids. V lost 0 bases and J 1 base, leaving 11 bases between the germline ends. CDR3 amino acids: CARSLEDSVSYEQYF. The DNA for the CDR3 is TGTGCCAGAAGCTTGGAGGATAGTGTTTCCTACGAGCAGTACTTC.

This clone was detected only once. The chain uses TRBV5-1 and TRBJ2-7, with 8 bases matching TRBD2. The junction had 11 bases not matched to a gene; V was cut back by 4 bases and J by 5 bases. This CDR3 contains 15 residues. The V gene's germline CDR1 is SGHRS and CDR2 YFSETQ. The CDR3 nucleotides are TGCGCCAGCAGCCTGGCAAGCGGGAGTGTTAACGAGCAGTACTTC. It codes for CASSLASGSVNEQYF.

The genes are TRBV27 and TRBJ1-2; D call uncertain. The V gene's germline CDR1 is MNHEY and CDR2 SMNVEV (reference sequence). The V end was cut by 5 bases, the J end by 2 bases, with 15 bases between. The CDR3 loop spans 15 amino acids. This CDR3 is CASSPGASGNYGYTF. The CDR3 DNA sequence: TGTGCCAGCAGTCCGGGTGCCTCTGGAAACTATGGCTACACCTTC.

This chain joins TRBV9 and TRBJ1-2; D ambiguous. The CDR3 has 13 residues. CDR1 and CDR2 from the germline V gene are SGDLS and YYNGEE. V lost 3 bases, J lost 8 bases, and 14 bases lay in between. CDR3 loop: CASSGGRFGGYTF. As DNA, the CDR3 is TGTGCCAGCAGCGGTGGACGGTTTGGCGGCTACACCTTC.

This clone was counted once. CDR3 bases: TGTGCCAGCAGTGATTCGGGACACCCCTACGAGCAGTACTTC. This gives the protein CASSDSGHPYEQYF. The chain recombines TRBV6-1 with TRBJ2-7; perhaps TRBD1 as D (6 bases). Germline loops: CDR1 MNHNS, CDR2 SASEGT. This CDR3 contains 14 residues. V lost 3 bases, J lost 2 bases, and 11 bases lay in between.

The V call is TRBV5-6, the J call TRBJ2-3; no firm D call. Deletions cut 4 bases from V and 3 bases from J, with 12 bases between. Germline CDR1 and CDR2: SGHDT and YYEEEE. This CDR3 spans 14 amino acids. The CDR3 bases are TGTGCCAGCAGCCCGTGGGGTCTTACAGATACGCAGTATTTT. Amino acids: CASSPWGLTDTQYF.

The genes are TRBV27 and TRBJ2-6; D tentatively fits TRBD1 or TRBD2 (5 bases each). Trimming took off 3 bases at V and 2 bases at J, with 11 bases between the two ends. Germline V gene sequence: CDR1 MNHEY, CDR2 SMNVEV (reference sequence). The CDR3 consists of 16 residues. The CDR3 reads CASSFVGVAGANVLTF. CDR3 nucleotides: TGTGCCAGCAGTTTTGTGGGGGTCGCTGGGGCCAACGTCCTGACTTTC.

Concerning this clone itself: This sample also contains other DNA sequences that code for the same CDR3. The chain has TRBV27 and TRBJ2-5; 7 bases line up with TRBD2. CDR3 length: 13 residues. With V trimmed by 1 base and J by 5 bases, 1 base remained unmatched. The germline gives CDR1 MNHEY, CDR2 SMNVEV (reference sequence). This chain's CDR3 is CASSLWRGETQYF. In DNA form, the CDR3 reads TGTGCCAGCAGTTTATGGCGGGGGGAGACCCAGTACTTC.

This sequence joins TRBV9 and TRBJ2-7; no firm D call. Germline CDR1 is SGDLS and CDR2 is YYNGEE. V was shortened by 0 bases and J by 5 bases, with 12 bases between the two germline ends. The CDR3 is 14 amino acids. The CDR3 sequence is CASSVGGTDHEQYF. The CDR3 coding sequence is TGTGCCAGCAGCGTAGGCGGTACAGATCACGAGCAGTACTTC.

With respect to this clone: This sample includes further DNA sequences coding for the same CDR3. CDR3 sequence: CASRGGNTEAFF. The CDR3 coding sequence is TGTGCCAGCCGGGGAGGGAACACTGAAGCTTTCTTT. The V call is TRBV7-9, the J call TRBJ1-1; the D is unclear. CDR3 length equals 12 residues. V was pared by 8 bases and J by 1 base, with 8 bases between. The germline gives CDR1 SEHNR, CDR2 FQNEAQ (reference sequence).